This TCR beta chain was sequenced in a study of blood T cell repertoires in COVID-19. Whole-study context: The United States, Italy and Spain provided the acute and convalescent COVID-19 samples. Sources were T cells, B-cell-depleted T cells, or PBMCs; the material itself was cDNA or gDNA.

Patients at the Seattle site were enrolled during active infection and followed longitudinally. In the authors' workflow: Using reference gene primer amplification, nucleated cell counts were estimated. TCRdb keeps only in-frame clones here, not all; method: immunoSEQ multiplex PCR. For V, J and clone size, that table is used; D and trimming come from the DNA. Of 150,000 to 200,000 clones in the sample, roughly 85% are singletons; the top ten hold under 7%. What was sequenced was peripheral blood. The sequence was obtained from a woman in her 50s with COVID-19, enrolled during active disease.

The CDR3 is CASSPGQGNEQFF. CDR3 bases: TGCGCCAGCAGCCCTGGACAGGGCAATGAGCAGTTCTTC. The V gene is TRBV5-1, the J gene TRBJ2-1, with 8 bases aligning to TRBD1. CDR1 is SGHRS, CDR2 YFSETQ, per germline. The CDR3 covers 13 residues. With 4 bases clipped from V and 6 bases from J, the junction kept 3 bases outside the gene matches.